This entry features one T cell receptor (beta chain) sequence. These data come from a study of blood T cell repertoires in COVID-19. V gave up 3 bases and J gave up 5 bases, with 13 bases separating them. The CDR3 sequence is 13 residues long. Germline lookup yields CDR1 GTSNPN and CDR2 SVGIG (reference sequence). Authors' processing steps: Nucleated cell number was recorded as an estimate derived from reference gene primer amplification. The assay was immunoSEQ multiplex PCR, and TCRdb's table has in-frame clones only and misses some. V and J calls and clone size are copied from that table; D and trimming were computed from the DNA. The table has about 220,000 clones, 80% to 90% seen once.

The sample was peripheral blood. The chain is built from TRBV30 and TRBJ1-2; tentative D call: TRBD1 (5 bases). The source of this sequence is a middle-aged woman with active or convalescent COVID-19. CDR3 protein: CAWRISAGYGYTF. The CDR3, as DNA: TGTGCCTGGAGGATTTCGGCAGGGTATGGCTACACCTTC. The variable domain in full, with the rest retrieved from reference TRBV30 and TRBJ1-2, is SQTIHQWPATLVQPVGSPLSLECTVEGTSNPNLYWYRQAAGRGLQLLFYSVGIGQISSEVPQNLSASRPQDRQFILSSKKLLLSDSGFYLCAWRISAGYGYTFGSGTRLTVV.